Following are 21 T cell receptor beta chains from one sample sequenced in a study of T cell responses to AZD1222 COVID-19 vaccine. Assay: immunoSEQ multiplex PCR; the TCRdb copy retains only in-frame clones and omits some. The sample yields fewer than 130,000 clones, 92% seen once. The sequences come from peripheral blood, collected on day 0 of AZD1222 vaccination. These receptors originate from an adult in good health.

This chain joins TRBV27 and TRBJ2-7; D remains ambiguous. Germline V gene data show CDR1 as MNHEY and CDR2 as SMNVEV (reference sequence). The CDR3 extends over 14 amino acids. Trimming cost V 3 bases and J 2 bases, with 11 bases left between them. CDR3 DNA sequence: TGTGCCAGCAGTTTTACAAGTACTACCTACGAGCAGTACTTC. Protein: CASSFTSTTYEQYF.

The chain carries TRBV5-1 and TRBJ2-1; D could derive from TRBD1 or TRBD2 (5 bases each). The CDR3 has 14 amino acids. V shed 0 bases and J shed 6 bases, with 10 bases lying between them. Germline V gene sequence: CDR1 SGHRS, CDR2 YFSETQ. The CDR3 is CASSLDGASNEQFF. CDR3 nucleotide sequence: TGCGCCAGCAGCTTGGACGGGGCTTCCAATGAGCAGTTCTTC. The whole variable domain, filled in from reference TRBV5-1 and TRBJ2-1, reads KAGVTQTPRYLIKTRGQQVTLSCSPISGHRSVSWYQQTPGQGLQFLFEYFSETQRNKGNFPGRFSGRQFSNSRSEMNVSTLELGDSALYLCASSLDGASNEQFFGPGTRLTVL.

The chain is built from TRBV7-6 and TRBJ2-7; no clear D gene. The CDR3 is made up of 14 amino acids. Germline assignment: CDR1 SGHVS and CDR2 FNYEAQ. V gave up 1 base and J gave up 1 base, with 8 bases separating them. In nucleotides, the CDR3 is TGTGCCAGCAGCTTAGGGGGAAAATCCTACGAGCAGTACTTC. This translates into CASSLGGKSYEQYF. The whole variable domain, filled in from reference TRBV7-6 and TRBJ2-7, reads GAGVSQSPRYKVTKRGQDVALRCDPISGHVSLYWYRQALGQGPEFLTYFNYEAQQDKSGLPNDRFSAERPEGSISTLTIQRTEQRDSAMYRCASSLGGKSYEQYFGPGTRLTVT.

Written as DNA, the CDR3 is TGTGCCAGCAGTGCCGGGACGGTGGGTTATGGCTACACCTTC. Protein product: CASSAGTVGYGYTF. The chain joins TRBV28 to TRBJ1-2; TRBD1 might be the D (5 bases). The CDR3 covers 14 residues. The germline V gene has CDR1 MDHEN and CDR2 SYDVKM. V lost 5 bases and J 5 bases, leaving 15 bases between the germline ends.

The chain is built from TRBV14 and TRBJ2-1; 11 bases align to TRBD2. The CDR3 length is 16 residues. Per germline, CDR1 SGHDN and CDR2 FVKESK. Germline trimming cut 4 bases from V and 3 bases from J; bases unmatched to any gene: 5. CDR3 bases: TGTGCCAGCAGCCGACATCTAGCGGGGGGCTACAATGAGCAGTTCTTC. Residues: CASSRHLAGGYNEQFF.

The V and J genes are TRBV24-1 and TRBJ2-1; 10 positions agree with TRBD2. This CDR3 contains 18 residues. Trimming removed 9 bases from V and 0 bases from J; junction bases left unmatched: 13. Per the germline V gene, CDR1 is KGHDR and CDR2 is SFDVKD. The DNA for the CDR3 is TGTGCCACCTCCCCAGGCAAGCGGGGGGGCCCCTCCTACAATGAGCAGTTCTTC. Its protein product is CATSPGKRGGPSYNEQFF.

This rearrangement joins TRBV9 to TRBJ2-7; a weak D match, TRBD1 (5 bases). Trimming removed 3 bases at V and 2 bases at J, with 18 bases between. Germline V gives CDR1 SGDLS, CDR2 YYNGEE. The CDR3 has 16 amino acids. The CDR3 loop is CASSASSKGRPYEQYF. The CDR3 DNA is TGTGCCAGCAGCGCAAGTAGTAAGGGGCGTCCCTACGAGCAGTACTTC.

The CDR3 DNA is TGCGCCAGCAGCGGACAGGGGGGAAATGAGCAGTTCTTC. Translated: CASSGQGGNEQFF. V usage is TRBV5-1 and J usage is TRBJ2-1; 10 nucleotides match TRBD1. Unmatched junction bases numbered 2, after V lost 4 bases and J lost 7 bases. The CDR3 sequence is 13 residues long. Looked up from germline, CDR1 is SGHRS and CDR2 is YFSETQ.

The chain recombines TRBV11-3 with TRBJ2-3; TRBD1 aligns across 7 bases. The V gene end was trimmed by 2 bases and the J gene end by 8 bases; junction bases not matched to a gene: 10. Germline assignment: CDR1 SGHNT and CDR2 YENEEA. The CDR3 has 15 residues. The CDR3 spells CASSLPSGGSGTQYF. CDR3 DNA: TGTGCCAGCAGCTTACCCTCAGGGGGAAGTGGTACGCAGTATTTT.

J is TRBJ2-7 and V is TRBV28; 7 nucleotides align to TRBD1. CDR3 length: 15 amino acids. The V gene's germline CDR1 is MDHEN and CDR2 SYDVKM. V lost 5 bases and J lost 3; bases outside the gene matches: 10. The DNA of the CDR3 is TGTGCCAGCAGTCCGACAGGGAGTAAACACTACGAGCAGTACTTC. This codes for CASSPTGSKHYEQYF.

V is TRBV29-1 and J is TRBJ2-7; either TRBD1 or TRBD2 may supply D (5 bases each). The germline gives CDR1 SQVTM, CDR2 ANQGSEA. The CDR3 is 13 amino acids. Trimming removed 1 base at V and 1 base at J, with 8 bases between. The CDR3 is CSVEGDESYEQYF. The DNA for the CDR3 is TGCAGCGTTGAAGGGGACGAGTCCTACGAGCAGTACTTC.

This chain connects TRBV5-1 to TRBJ2-7, with D perhaps matching TRBD1 (6 bases). The CDR3 is 14 residues long. Looked up from germline, CDR1 is SGHRS and CDR2 is YFSETQ. The V and J ends lost 3 bases and 0 bases respectively, with 10 bases between them. The CDR3 protein is CASSWTAFSYEQYF. CDR3 bases: TGCGCCAGCAGCTGGACAGCCTTCTCCTACGAGCAGTACTTC.

CDR3 sequence: CASSSTGSGSPLHF. CDR3 in DNA: TGCGCCAGCAGCTCGACAGGGTCGGGTTCACCCCTCCACTTT. The chain couples TRBV5-1 to TRBJ1-6; TRBD1 matches at 7 bases. This CDR3 is 14 amino acids long. Germline V CDR1 and CDR2: SGHRS, YFSETQ. The trim removed 3 bases at V and 9 bases at J, leaving 6 bases unmatched.

The rearrangement joins TRBV19 to TRBJ1-3; no firm D call. V lost 9 bases, J lost 2 bases, and 14 bases lay in between. This CDR3 has 14 residues. Germline CDR1 is LNHDA and CDR2 is SQIVND (reference sequence). The CDR3 DNA is TGTGCCAGCCGACCCCAGGAAGCTGGAAACACCATATATTTT. Its protein is CASRPQEAGNTIYF.

The chain carries TRBV11-2 and TRBJ2-7, with 15 bases lining up with TRBD2. This CDR3 spans 15 amino acids. From germline, CDR1 is SGHAT and CDR2 FQNNGV. J gave up 4 bases and V 6 bases, and 4 bases lay outside the gene matches. The CDR3: CASRPGLAGGYEQYF. In DNA form, the CDR3 reads TGTGCCAGCAGGCCCGGACTAGCGGGGGGGTACGAGCAGTACTTC.

The table lists this clone with a count of one. The J gene is TRBJ1-2, the V gene TRBV19; D is undetermined. V lost 0 bases and J 4 bases, leaving 15 bases between the germline ends. There are 16 residues in the CDR3. The V gene's germline CDR1 is LNHDA and CDR2 SQIVND (reference sequence). The CDR3 DNA reads TGTGCCAGTAGTATAGATCGTAGGACGACCTCCTATGGCTACACCTTC. It encodes CASSIDRRTTSYGYTF.

J is TRBJ1-5 and V is TRBV6-5; 10 bases map to TRBD1. CDR1 MNHEY and CDR2 SVGAGI come from the germline V gene. This CDR3 is built from 14 residues. Losses at the gene ends were 5 bases for V and 9 bases for J; bases not matched to a gene: 7. The CDR3: CASSLMGQGPPQHF. The CDR3 nucleotides read TGTGCCAGCAGTCTAATGGGACAGGGGCCGCCCCAGCATTTT.

CDR3: CASSLYWTGPAYEQYF. The CDR3 DNA reads TGTGCCAGCAGCTTATATTGGACAGGGCCAGCCTACGAGCAGTACTTC. This chain joins TRBV7-9 and TRBJ2-7; TRBD1 agrees at 8 bases. This CDR3 has 16 residues. The V and J ends lost 2 bases and 2 bases, in that order; junction bases with no gene match: 8. Germline V lookup: CDR1 SEHNR, CDR2 FQNEAQ (reference sequence). Variable domain in full (rest from reference TRBV7-9 and TRBJ2-7): DTGVSQNPRHKITKRGQNVTFRCDPISEHNRLYWYRQTLGQGPEFLTYFQNEAQLEKSRLLSDRFSAERPKGSFSTLEIQRTEQGDSAMYLCASSLYWTGPAYEQYFGPGTRLTVT.

The chain employs TRBV7-8 and TRBJ1-4; TRBD1 matches 10 bases. CDR1 is SGHVS and CDR2 is FQNEAQ in the germline V gene. The V gene end was trimmed by 4 bases and the J gene end by 5 bases; junction bases not matched to a gene: 1. The CDR3 sequence is 14 residues long. The CDR3 DNA sequence: TGTGCCAGCAGCTCGGGACAGGGGAATGAAAAACTGTTTTTT. This codes for CASSSGQGNEKLFF.

This chain connects TRBV10-2 to TRBJ2-7, with D maybe TRBD2 (5 bases). From germline, CDR1 is WSHSY and CDR2 SAAADI. Trimming shortened V by 8 bases and J by 7 bases, and 15 bases separated the two germline ends. This CDR3 region has 12 residues. CDR3 in DNA: TGCGCCAGCGTACCAGCGGCTGGGGAGCAGTACTTC. Protein product: CASVPAAGEQYF.

CDR3 sequence (DNA): TGTGCCAGCAGCCAAGCGGCGGGGACCGGGGAGCTGTTTTTT. Its protein is CASSQAAGTGELFF. The chain couples TRBV3-1 (or the pseudogene TRBV3-2) to TRBJ2-2; tentatively, D is TRBD2 (6 bases). CDR3 size: 14 residues. Between the trimmed V and J ends, which lost 1 base and 5 bases, there was a span of 8 bases. Germline V lookup: CDR1 LGHDT, CDR2 YNNKEL (reference sequence).